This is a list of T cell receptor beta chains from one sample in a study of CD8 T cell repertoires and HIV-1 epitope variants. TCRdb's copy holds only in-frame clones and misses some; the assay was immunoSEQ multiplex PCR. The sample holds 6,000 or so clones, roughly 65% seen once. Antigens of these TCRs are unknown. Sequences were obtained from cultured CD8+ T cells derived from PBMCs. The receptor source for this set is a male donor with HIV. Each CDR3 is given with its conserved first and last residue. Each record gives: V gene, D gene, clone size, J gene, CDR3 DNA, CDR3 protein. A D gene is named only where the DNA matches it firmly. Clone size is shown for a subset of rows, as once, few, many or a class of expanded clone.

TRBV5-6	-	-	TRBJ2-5	TGTGCCAGCAGCCTCGGGGCGCAAGAGACCCAGTACTTC	CASSLGAQETQYF
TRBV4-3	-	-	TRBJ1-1	TGCGCCAGCAGCCCGTCAGCGTTGAACACTGAAGCTTTCTTT	CASSPSALNTEAFF
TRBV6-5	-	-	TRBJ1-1	TGTGCCAGCAGTCAGGGCAGATCGAACACTGAAGCTTTCTTT	CASSQGRSNTEAFF
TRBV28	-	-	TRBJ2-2	TGTGCCAGCAAAGGGTTTTTTTCAGGGGTTAACACCGGGGAGCTGTTTTTT	CASKGFFSGVNTGELFF
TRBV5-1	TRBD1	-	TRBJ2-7	TGCGCCAGCAGCTTAAGGACAGGGGACGAGCAGTACTTC	CASSLRTGDEQYF
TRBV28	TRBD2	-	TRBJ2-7	TGTGCCAGCAGTTTATTAAGTGCTAGCGGGAGGGGCGAGCAGTACTTC	CASSLLSASGRGEQYF
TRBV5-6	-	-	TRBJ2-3	TGTGCCAGCAGCTTGGGGTTGGATACGCAGTATTTT	CASSLGLDTQYF
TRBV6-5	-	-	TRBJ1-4	TGTGCCAGCAGTTTACATACCTCAACTAATGAAAAACTGTTTTTT	CASSLHTSTNEKLFF
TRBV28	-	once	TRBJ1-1	TGTGCCAGCACATTGGCAGGGGAGGGGTACACTGAAGCTTTCTTT	CASTLAGEGYTEAFF
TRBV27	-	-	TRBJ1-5	TGTGCCAGCAGTTTACGGACGGATGGGCAGCCCCAGCATTTT	CASSLRTDGQPQHF
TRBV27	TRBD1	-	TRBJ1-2	TGTGCCAGCAGTTTTGGGGTCAGGGGGTTCGGCTACACCTTC	CASSFGVRGFGYTF
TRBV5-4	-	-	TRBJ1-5	TGTGCCAGCAGCTATGGACAGAGCAATCAGCCCCAGCATTTT	CASSYGQSNQPQHF
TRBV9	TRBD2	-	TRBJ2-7	TGTGCCAGCAGCCCTTCTAGCGGCCGAGGAGCCTACGAGCAGTACTTC	CASSPSSGRGAYEQYF
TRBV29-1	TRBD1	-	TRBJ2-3	TGCAGCGTTGACGGGACAGGGCCCAGCACAGATACGCAGTATTTT	CSVDGTGPSTDTQYF
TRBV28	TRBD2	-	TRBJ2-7	TGTGCCAGCAGTTTCGGGAGGACCTCCTACGAGCAGTACTTC	CASSFGRTSYEQYF
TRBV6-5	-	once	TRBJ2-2	TGTGCCAGCAGTTACTCGGGGGGCGGGGAGCTGTTTTTT	CASSYSGGGELFF
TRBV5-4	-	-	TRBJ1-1	TGTGCCAGCAGCAAAGAAAATTCGGGCGGGAACACTGAAGCTTTCTTT	CASSKENSGGNTEAFF
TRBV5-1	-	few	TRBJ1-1	TGCGCCAGCAGCTCACAGGGATTGGACACTGAAGCTTTCTTT	CASSSQGLDTEAFF
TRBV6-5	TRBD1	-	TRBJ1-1	TGTGCCAGCAGTTTACAGTGGACAGGGGATGGGGTTGAAGCTTTCTTT	CASSLQWTGDGVEAFF
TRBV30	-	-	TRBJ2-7	TGTGCCTGGAGTGTTGGGCAGGGGCCATACGAGCAGTACTTC	CAWSVGQGPYEQYF
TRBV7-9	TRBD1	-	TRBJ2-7	TGTGCCAGCAGCTTATACCCCGGGACAGATCCCTACGAGCAGTACTTC	CASSLYPGTDPYEQYF
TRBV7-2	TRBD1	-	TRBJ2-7	TGTGCCAGCAGCTGGACAGGGGGGTCCTACGAGCAGTACTTC	CASSWTGGSYEQYF
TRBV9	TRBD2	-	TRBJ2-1	TGTGCCAGCAGCGCCGCGGGGGACTTCCCCAATGAGCAGTTCTTC	CASSAAGDFPNEQFF
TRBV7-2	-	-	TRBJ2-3	TGTGCCAGCAGCCCCCCCGGAGGGGCAATAGATACGCAGTATTTT	CASSPPGGAIDTQYF
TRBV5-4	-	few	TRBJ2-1	TGTGCCAGCAGCTTGGGGGGACTTCTGAATGAGCAGTTCTTC	CASSLGGLLNEQFF
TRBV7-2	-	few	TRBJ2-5	TGTGCCAGCAGCTTATGGGACGGACGATCTGCGTTGGAGACCCAGTACTTC	CASSLWDGRSALETQYF
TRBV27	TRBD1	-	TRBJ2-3	TGTGCCAGCAGTTTCCGGGACAGGGGACCAGATACGCAGTATTTT	CASSFRDRGPDTQYF
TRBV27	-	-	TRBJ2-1	TGTGCCAGCAGTTCGGGACTCCAGTCCTACAATGAGCAGTTCTTC	CASSSGLQSYNEQFF
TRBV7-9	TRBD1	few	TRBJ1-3	TGTGCCAGCACCGCGACAGGGGGTGGAAACACCATATATTTT	CASTATGGGNTIYF
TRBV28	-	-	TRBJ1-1	TGTGCCAGCAGTTTATTGCCCAGGCTCACTGAAGCTTTCTTT	CASSLLPRLTEAFF
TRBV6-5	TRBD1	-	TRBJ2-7	TGTGCCAGCAGTGCCCTCGACAGGGACTACGAGCAGTACTTC	CASSALDRDYEQYF
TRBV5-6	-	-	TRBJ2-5	TGTGCCAGCAGCTTGCTGGGGTGGGAGACCCAGTACTTC	CASSLLGWETQYF
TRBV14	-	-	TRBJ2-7	TGTGCCAGCAGCCAAGATTGGGGAGGGGGTTCCTACGAGCAGTACTTC	CASSQDWGGGSYEQYF
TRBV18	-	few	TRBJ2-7	TGTGCCAGCTCACCACAGTTTGGGCAGGGGCCCTACGAGCAGTACTTC	CASSPQFGQGPYEQYF
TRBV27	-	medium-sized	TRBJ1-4	TGTGCCAGCAGTCCCCTAGCGGCAGGGTCTAATGAAAAACTGTTTTTT	CASSPLAAGSNEKLFF
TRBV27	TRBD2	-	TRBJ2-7	TGTGCCAGCAGTTTACTAGCGGGGGGTCTCTACGAGCAGTACTTC	CASSLLAGGLYEQYF
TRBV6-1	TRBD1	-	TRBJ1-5	TGTGCCAGCAAACGGGACAGGGGTTTCAATCAGCCCCAGCATTTT	CASKRDRGFNQPQHF
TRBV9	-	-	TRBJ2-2	TGTGCCAGCAGCGTAGGAATTACCGGGGAGCTGTTTTTT	CASSVGITGELFF
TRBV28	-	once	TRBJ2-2	TGTGCCAGCAGTTTGGGGGGCCCCGGGGAGCTGTTTTTT	CASSLGGPGELFF
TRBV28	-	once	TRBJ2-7	TGTGCCAGCAGTTTACAGGCGAAGGACTACGAGCAGTACTTC	CASSLQAKDYEQYF
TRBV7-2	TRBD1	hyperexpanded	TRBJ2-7	TGTGCCAGCAGCTTGGGACAGTACCTTCGTGAGCAGTACTTC	CASSLGQYLREQYF
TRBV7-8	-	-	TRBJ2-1	TGTGCCAGCAGCCGACGAAACAATGAGCAGTTCTTC	CASSRRNNEQFF
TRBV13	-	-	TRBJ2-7	TGTGCCAGCAGCTTAGTGGCCCTTGAGAGCGAATCCTACGAGCAGTACTTC	CASSLVALESESYEQYF
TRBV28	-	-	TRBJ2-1	TGTGCCAGCAAAAGACCGTACAATGAGCAGTTCTTC	CASKRPYNEQFF
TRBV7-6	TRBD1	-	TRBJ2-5	TGTGCCAGCAGCTTAGCCCGGGACAGGAGTGGGAGAGAGACCCAGTACTTC	CASSLARDRSGRETQYF
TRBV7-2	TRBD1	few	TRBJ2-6	TGTGCCAGCAGCCAAGGTCGGCGGACAGGGGGGTTTACTTTC	CASSQGRRTGGFTF
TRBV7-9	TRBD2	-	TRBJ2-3	TGTGCCAGCAGCTTAGCGAACGGGAGGGCCACGGATACGCAGTATTTT	CASSLANGRATDTQYF
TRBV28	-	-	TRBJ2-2	TGTGCCAGCAGTTTACAAAGGGGGACCACCGGGGAGCTGTTTTTT	CASSLQRGTTGELFF
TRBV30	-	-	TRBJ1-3	TGTGCCTGGAGCTTAAAGGGGGGACGCTCTGGAAACACCATATATTTT	CAWSLKGGRSGNTIYF
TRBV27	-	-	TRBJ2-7	TGTGCCAGCAGTGGACGCGGGTTGAGCTCCTACGAGCAGTACTTC	CASSGRGLSSYEQYF
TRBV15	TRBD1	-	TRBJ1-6	TGTGCCACCAGTCCCAGGGGGCGGATTTCACCCCTCCACTTT	CATSPRGRISPLHF
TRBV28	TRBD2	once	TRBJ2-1	TGTGCCAGCAACTTGGGACGGAGCGGGAACTCCTACAATGAGCAGTTCTTC	CASNLGRSGNSYNEQFF
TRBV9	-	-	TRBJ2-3	TGTGCCAGCAGCGTAGGAGGGTCCTCAGATACGCAGTATTTT	CASSVGGSSDTQYF
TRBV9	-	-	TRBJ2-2	TGTGCCAGCAGCCCAGAGGGGGTGGGGGAGCTGTTTTTT	CASSPEGVGELFF
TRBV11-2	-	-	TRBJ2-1	TGTGCCAGCAGCCAGACCCCAGAGCAGTTCTTC	CASSQTPEQFF
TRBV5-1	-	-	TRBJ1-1	TGCGCCAGCAGCTTGGAGGGAAGAACGAACACTGAAGCTTTCTTT	CASSLEGRTNTEAFF
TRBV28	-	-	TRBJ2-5	TGTGCCAGCAGTGGCCGACGGGATCAAGAGACCCAGTACTTC	CASSGRRDQETQYF
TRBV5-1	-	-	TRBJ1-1	TGCGCCAGCAGTTTTGGGCCCACCGGAGGCACTGAAGCTTTCTTT	CASSFGPTGGTEAFF
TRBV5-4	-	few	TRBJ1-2	TGTGCCAGCTTAGACGCGGATAACTATGGCTACACCTTC	CASLDADNYGYTF